One and the same sample provided the 14 T cell receptor beta chains below, sequenced in a study of control samples from healthy donors and cancer patients. The data were produced by immunoSEQ multiplex PCR, yet TCRdb's version contains in-frame clones alone and is incomplete. This table holds under 130,000 clones, roughly four fifths found once. The sample taken for sequencing was blood. These receptors were collected from a woman between 50 and 59 years old in good health.

The V gene is TRBV16, the J gene TRBJ1-2; perhaps TRBD1 as D (5 bases). Looked up from germline, CDR1 is KGHSY and CDR2 is FQNENV. Trimming took off 7 bases at V and 3 bases at J, with 9 bases between the two ends. This CDR3 is built from 12 residues. This CDR3 is CASTGTDYGYTF. DNA for the CDR3: TGTGCCAGCACCGGGACCGACTATGGCTACACCTTC.

Concerning this clone: The sample carries other DNA sequences with the same CDR3. The chain recombines TRBV9 with TRBJ1-5; D is possibly TRBD1 (5 bases). Germline V lookup: CDR1 SGDLS, CDR2 YYNGEE. Trimming cost V 5 bases and J 9 bases, with 15 bases left between them. The CDR3 length is 13 residues. The CDR3 sequence: CASSGGGPRPQHF. The CDR3 DNA reads as TGTGCCAGCAGTGGGGGGGGTCCGAGGCCCCAGCATTTT.

V is TRBV12-1 and J is TRBJ2-7; TRBD1 is the table's D call and was not checked against the DNA. TRBV12-1 is shown as a pseudogene. The CDR3 is 13 residues long. For the CDR3, the DNA is TGTGCCAGCAGCCCCCTCCAGTTATACGAGCAGTACTTC. This codes for CASSPLQLYEQYF.

This clone was seen a few times. The rearrangement joins TRBV11-3 to TRBJ2-3; the D is unclear. The V end was cut by 3 bases, the J end by 0 bases, with 10 bases between. The CDR3 contains 15 residues. Germline V gene sequence: CDR1 SGHNT, CDR2 YENEEA. CDR3 in amino acids: CASSFRLGSTDTQYF. Here the CDR3 DNA reads TGTGCCAGCAGCTTTCGGCTCGGGAGCACAGATACGCAGTATTTT.

In nucleotides, the CDR3 is TGTGCCAGCAGTTACTCGGCTAGCGGGGGGTACGAGCAGTACTTC. Amino acids: CASSYSASGGYEQYF. The rearrangement links TRBV6-5 to TRBJ2-7; 11 nucleotides match TRBD2. This CDR3 comprises 15 residues. The ends lost 0 bases at V and 4 bases at J; junction bases unmatched: 2. The germline gives CDR1 MNHEY, CDR2 SVGAGI.

The V call is TRBV6-2 or TRBV6-3, the J call TRBJ2-4; possibly TRBD1 for D (6 bases). There are 12 residues in the CDR3. Germline lookup yields CDR1 MNHEY and CDR2 SVGEGT. V was clipped by 4 bases and J by 11 bases, with 12 bases between them. CDR3 sequence (DNA): TGTGCCAGCAGTTCTGGGGGCCTCCTTCAGTACTTC. It codes for CASSSGGLLQYF.

The gene calls are TRBV5-4 and TRBJ1-2, with D unresolved. Trimming took 0 bases from V and 6 from J, leaving 12 bases between them. The CDR3 contains 14 residues. Germline V CDR1 and CDR2: SGHNT, YYREEE (reference sequence). This CDR3 reads CASSLELVADGYTF. The CDR3 nucleotides are TGTGCCAGCAGCTTGGAGCTGGTAGCGGATGGCTACACCTTC.

This clone was found once. This chain connects TRBV3-1 (or the pseudogene TRBV3-2) to TRBJ2-1; TRBD2 matches at 9 bases. Germline-derived CDR1 and CDR2 are LGHDT and YNNKEL (reference sequence). The CDR3 spans 14 residues. J gave up 7 bases and V 4 bases, and 5 bases lay outside the gene matches. CDR3 DNA: TGTGCCAGCAGCCCCGGGACTAGCACAAATGAGCAGTTCTTC. Protein: CASSPGTSTNEQFF.

J is TRBJ1-1 and V is TRBV10-3; D is ambiguous. CDR1 and CDR2 from the germline V gene are ENHRY and SYGVKD. Deletions cut 4 bases from V and 3 bases from J, with 3 bases between. CDR3 size: 11 residues. Here the CDR3 reads CAISGDTEAFF. The DNA for the CDR3 is TGTGCCATCAGTGGGGACACTGAAGCTTTCTTT.

The rearrangement joins TRBV11-3 to TRBJ2-3, with 13 bases lining up with TRBD2. The CDR3 runs to 15 residues. With 8 bases clipped from V and 1 base from J, the junction kept 3 bases outside the gene matches. Germline V gives CDR1 SGHNT, CDR2 YENEEA. The DNA for the CDR3 is TGTGCCAGCGGGACTAGCGGGGTTCGCACAGATACGCAGTATTTT. It translates to CASGTSGVRTDTQYF.

The chain is built from TRBV19 and TRBJ1-5, with a weak D call TRBD1 (5 bases). Germline V gives CDR1 LNHDA, CDR2 SQIVND (reference sequence). The ends were cut back, 5 bases at V and 4 bases at J, with 9 bases in the middle. The CDR3 totals 13 residues. The DNA of the CDR3 is TGTGCCAGTAGTCAACAGGATAATCAGCCCCAGCATTTT. Amino acid sequence: CASSQQDNQPQHF.

The chain couples TRBV28 to TRBJ2-5, with TRBD2 matching over 8 bases. The CDR3 is 16 residues long. V lost 2 bases, J lost 1 base, and 6 bases stayed unmatched. Germline CDR1 reads MDHEN; CDR2 reads SYDVKM. The CDR3 spells CASSLLAGGTQETQYF. The CDR3 coding sequence is TGTGCCAGCAGTTTACTTGCGGGGGGTACCCAAGAGACCCAGTACTTC.

This clone was recorded once. The chain links TRBV5-1 to TRBJ2-7; D is possibly TRBD1 (6 bases). V was clipped by 3 bases and J by 3 bases, with 7 bases between them. Germline values: CDR1 SGHRS, CDR2 YFSETQ. The CDR3 contains 12 residues. The CDR3 protein is CASSSTGYEQYF. DNA for the CDR3: TGCGCCAGCAGCTCGACAGGCTACGAGCAGTACTTC.

The chain combines TRBV6-5 with TRBJ1-2, with 10 bases lining up with TRBD1. Germline trimming cut 4 bases from V and 6 bases from J; bases unmatched to any gene: 8. The CDR3 consists of 15 residues. Germline values: CDR1 MNHEY, CDR2 SVGAGI. The CDR3 loop reads CASSSSGQGDHGYTF. As DNA, the CDR3 is TGTGCCAGCAGTTCTTCCGGACAGGGGGACCATGGCTACACCTTC.